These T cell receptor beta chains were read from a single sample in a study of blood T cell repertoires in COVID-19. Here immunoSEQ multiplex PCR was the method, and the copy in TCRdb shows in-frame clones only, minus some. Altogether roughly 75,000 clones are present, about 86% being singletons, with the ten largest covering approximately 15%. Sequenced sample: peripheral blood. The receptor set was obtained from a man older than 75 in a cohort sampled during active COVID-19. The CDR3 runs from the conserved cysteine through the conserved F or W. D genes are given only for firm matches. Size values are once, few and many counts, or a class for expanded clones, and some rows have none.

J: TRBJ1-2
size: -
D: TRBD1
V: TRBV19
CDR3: CATSSGRGRFNYGYTF
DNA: TGTGCCACCTCATCGGGCAGGGGGCGCTTTAACTATGGCTACACCTTC

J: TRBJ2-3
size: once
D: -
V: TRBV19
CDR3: CASRDRGRGDTQYF
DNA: TGTGCCAGTAGGGATAGGGGTAGGGGAGATACGCAGTATTTT

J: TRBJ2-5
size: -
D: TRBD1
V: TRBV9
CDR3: CASSGRNRGETQYF
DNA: TGTGCCAGCAGCGGACGTAACAGGGGAGAGACCCAGTACTTC

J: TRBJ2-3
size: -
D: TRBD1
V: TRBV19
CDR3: CASSISRTGATQYF
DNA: TGTGCCAGTAGTATTTCCCGGACAGGGGCTACGCAGTATTTT

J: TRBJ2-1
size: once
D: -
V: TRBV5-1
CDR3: CASSPSGVRVNEQFF
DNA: TGCGCCAGCAGCCCTTCGGGGGTACGTGTGAATGAGCAGTTCTTC

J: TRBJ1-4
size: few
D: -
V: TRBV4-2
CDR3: CASSQEREKLFF
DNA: TGTGCCAGCAGCCAAGAGAGGGAAAAACTGTTTTTT

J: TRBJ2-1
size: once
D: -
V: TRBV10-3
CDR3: CAISDIGGNGRNEQFF
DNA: TGTGCCATCAGTGACATAGGGGGTAATGGGCGCAATGAGCAGTTCTTC

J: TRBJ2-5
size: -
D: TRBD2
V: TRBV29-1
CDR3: CSAQTSGGGETQYF
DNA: TGCAGCGCCCAGACTAGCGGGGGTGGAGAGACCCAGTACTTC

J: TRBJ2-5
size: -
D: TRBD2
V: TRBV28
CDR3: CASSITLGGSQETQYF
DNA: TGTGCCAGCTCGATCACCCTCGGGGGGAGTCAAGAGACCCAGTACTTC

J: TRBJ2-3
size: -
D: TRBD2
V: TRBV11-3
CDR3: CASSPGLAGSTDTQYF
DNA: TGTGCCAGCAGCCCCGGACTAGCGGGGAGCACAGATACGCAGTATTTT

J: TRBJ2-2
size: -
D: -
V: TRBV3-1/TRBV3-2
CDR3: CASSQPRTNANTGELFF
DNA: TGTGCCAGCAGCCAACCACGGACAAACGCGAACACCGGGGAGCTGTTTTTT

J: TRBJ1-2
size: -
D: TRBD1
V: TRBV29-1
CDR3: CSVEQGAGGYTF
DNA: TGCAGCGTTGAACAGGGGGCGGGAGGCTACACCTTC

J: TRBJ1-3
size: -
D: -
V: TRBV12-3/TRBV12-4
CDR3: CASSREQGNTIYF
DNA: TGTGCCAGCAGCCGGGAGCAAGGAAACACCATATATTTT

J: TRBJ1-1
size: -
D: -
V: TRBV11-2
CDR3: CASSKQGKTEAFF
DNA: TGTGCCAGCAGCAAACAGGGTAAGACTGAAGCTTTCTTT

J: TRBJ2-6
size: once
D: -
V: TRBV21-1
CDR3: CASSKAFRGQRISGANVLTF
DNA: TGTGCCAGCAGCAAAGCTTTCAGGGGACAGCGAATCTCTGGGGCCAACGTCCTGACTTTC

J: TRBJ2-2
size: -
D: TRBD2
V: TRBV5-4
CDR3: CASSPGLAGGPEELFF
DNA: TGTGCCAGCAGCCCGGGACTAGCGGGGGGGCCAGAGGAGCTGTTTTTT

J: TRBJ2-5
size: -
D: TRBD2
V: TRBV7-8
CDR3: CASSLTIGLRGGETQYF
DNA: TGTGCCAGCAGCTTAACTATAGGCCTCCGGGGGGGAGAGACCCAGTACTTC

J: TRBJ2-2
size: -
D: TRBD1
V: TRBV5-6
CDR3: CASSRTGDVTGELFF
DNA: TGTGCCAGCAGTCGGACAGGGGACGTCACCGGGGAGCTGTTTTTT

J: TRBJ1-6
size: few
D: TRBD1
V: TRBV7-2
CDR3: CASSFRTGNSPLHF
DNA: TGTGCCAGCAGCTTCCGGACAGGGAATTCACCCCTCCACTTT

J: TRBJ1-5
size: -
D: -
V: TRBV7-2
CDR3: CASSFTTGPNQPQHF
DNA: TGTGCCAGCAGCTTTACGACAGGCCCCAATCAGCCCCAGCATTTT

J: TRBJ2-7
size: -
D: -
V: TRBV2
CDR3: CASSVLDYQNEQYF
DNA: TGTGCCAGCAGTGTCCTAGATTATCAAAACGAGCAGTACTTC

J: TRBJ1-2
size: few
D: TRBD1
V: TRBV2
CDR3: CASSDLDRVGYTF
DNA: TGTGCCAGCAGTGACTTGGACAGGGTTGGCTACACCTTC

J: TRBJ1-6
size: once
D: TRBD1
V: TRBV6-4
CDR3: CASSEEGGSSPLHF
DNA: TGTGCCAGCAGTGAAGAAGGGGGCAGTTCACCCCTCCACTTT

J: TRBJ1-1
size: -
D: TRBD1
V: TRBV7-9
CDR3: CASSYEGAFTEAFF
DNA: TGTGCCAGCAGCTACGAGGGGGCGTTTACTGAAGCTTTCTTT

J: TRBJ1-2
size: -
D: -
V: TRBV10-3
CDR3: CAIKGGEGGYTF
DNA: TGTGCCATCAAAGGAGGGGAGGGAGGCTACACCTTC

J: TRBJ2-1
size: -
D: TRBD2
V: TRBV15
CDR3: CATSSASRGTSQQFF
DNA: TGTGCCACCAGCAGTGCGTCCAGGGGGACTAGCCAGCAGTTCTTC